A selection of T cell receptor beta chains follows, all from one sample in a study of blood T cell repertoires in COVID-19. Generated by immunoSEQ multiplex PCR, the TCRdb table keeps only in-frame clones and is missing some. Here the sample spans around 59,000 clones, almost 90% being singletons. The source material was peripheral blood. These receptors came from a man in his 60s with acute or convalescent COVID-19. The CDR3 runs from the conserved cysteine through the conserved F or W. D genes are given only for firm matches. The size of a clone is reported for some rows only, either as once, few or many, or as a class for expanded clones.

j_call,v_call,d_call,clone_size,cdr3_nt,cdr3_aa
TRBJ2-6,TRBV9,TRBD1,NA,TGTGCCAGCAGCGTAGGCCACAGGGGAGCCGGGGCCAACGTCCTGACTTTC,CASSVGHRGAGANVLTF
TRBJ2-1,TRBV6-6,TRBD2,NA,TGTGCCAGCAGTCATTCGTACAAACTAGCGGGAGAGCCTGAGCAGTTCTTC,CASSHSYKLAGEPEQFF
TRBJ2-1,TRBV12-3/TRBV12-4,NA,NA,TGTGCCAGCACCAAGGGGTATGAGCAGTTCTTC,CASTKGYEQFF
TRBJ2-1,TRBV5-4,NA,NA,TGTGCCAGCAGCTCTCGCAGCGGATCGGGGACTCTGCCCAATGAGCAGTTCTTC,CASSSRSGSGTLPNEQFF
TRBJ2-1,TRBV2,NA,NA,TGTGCCAGCAGCGCAGGGGACGGGCGGTTCTTC,CASSAGDGRFF
TRBJ1-1,TRBV30,NA,NA,TGTGCCTGGACCGTAGCGCGAGGGCTGAGCACTGAAGCTTTCTTT,CAWTVARGLSTEAFF
TRBJ1-6,TRBV27,NA,NA,TGTGCCAGCAGCACGCCCCTCAGGGGAGAGGGGCCCTATAATTCACCCCTCCACTTT,CASSTPLRGEGPYNSPLHF
TRBJ2-7,TRBV6-2/TRBV6-3,TRBD2,NA,TGTGCCAGCAGTTATTCTACTGCTGGCGGGAGGGCCGGTTACGAGCAGTACTTC,CASSYSTAGGRAGYEQYF
TRBJ1-5,TRBV2,NA,NA,TGTGCCAGCAGTGAAGGAGGATTTGGCAATCAGCCCCAGCATTTT,CASSEGGFGNQPQHF
TRBJ1-2,TRBV18,NA,NA,TGTGCCAGCTCACCCAGCTCAGGGATTAACTATGGCTACACCTTC,CASSPSSGINYGYTF
TRBJ1-6,TRBV30,NA,few,TGTGCCTGGAGAAACATCCTGCGGGGGGCGCGGAATTCACCCCTCCACTTT,CAWRNILRGARNSPLHF
TRBJ2-7,TRBV29-1,TRBD1,NA,TGCAGCGTTGAAGCCCCCGGGACAGGGGGACGTCTAGGGCAGTACTTC,CSVEAPGTGGRLGQYF
TRBJ1-2,TRBV28,NA,NA,TGTGCCAGCAGTGTCCCCCCGGGGGGGGAGACCTATGGCTACACCTTC,CASSVPPGGETYGYTF
TRBJ2-2,TRBV30,TRBD1,NA,TGTGCCTGGAGTGTCAAGGGGACAGGGGGCACCGGGGAGCTGTTTTTT,CAWSVKGTGGTGELFF
TRBJ1-1,TRBV10-3,NA,NA,TGTGCCATCAGTGAGTCGACAGAGAACACTGAAGCTTTCTTT,CAISESTENTEAFF
TRBJ1-3,TRBV29-1,NA,NA,TGCAGCGTCCGAGCCGGAAACACCATATATTTT,CSVRAGNTIYF
TRBJ2-5,TRBV5-1,NA,NA,TGCGCCAGCAGCTTGGCCGGGATCAGTATGGGAGAGACCCAGTACTTC,CASSLAGISMGETQYF
TRBJ1-3,TRBV2,TRBD1,NA,TGTGCCAGCAGTGGGGACAGGGCTGGAAACACCATATATTTT,CASSGDRAGNTIYF
TRBJ2-3,TRBV3-1/TRBV3-2,NA,NA,TGTGCCAGCAGCCAGGAAGGACATGGGGGCACAGATACGCAGTATTTT,CASSQEGHGGTDTQYF
TRBJ2-7,TRBV6-5,TRBD1,NA,TGTGCCAGCCAGGGGGTCTACGAGCAGTACTTC,CASQGVYEQYF
TRBJ1-1,TRBV5-1,NA,NA,TGCGCCAGCAGCCCGCCCGGAGGCTTTAGCAACACTGAAGCTTTCTTT,CASSPPGGFSNTEAFF
TRBJ1-5,TRBV4-1,NA,NA,TGCGCCAGCAGCCAAGCCGGGGGCAATCAGCCCCAGCATTTT,CASSQAGGNQPQHF
TRBJ2-3,TRBV24-1,TRBD1,NA,TGTGCCACCAGTGATTTGCCCCCAGACAGGGGGACAGATACGCAGTATTTT,CATSDLPPDRGTDTQYF
TRBJ2-1,TRBV5-1,NA,NA,TGCGCCAGCAGCTTGGGGAGCTCCTACAATGAGCAGTTCTTC,CASSLGSSYNEQFF
TRBJ2-2,TRBV27,NA,NA,TGTGCCAGCAGTCCCCGGGGCGGGGAGCTGTTTTTT,CASSPRGGELFF
TRBJ1-2,TRBV5-1,TRBD1,NA,TGCGCCAGCAGCTTAGGACAGGGGAGCATTAGGGATGGCTACACCTTC,CASSLGQGSIRDGYTF
TRBJ1-2,TRBV12-5,NA,NA,TGTGCTAGTGGTTTGGAACCAGCAGGGGGCTACACCTTC,CASGLEPAGGYTF
TRBJ1-6,TRBV6-5,TRBD1,NA,TGTGCCAGCAGTTACCGGGACAGGGGGCTATCACCCCTCCACTTT,CASSYRDRGLSPLHF
TRBJ2-7,TRBV28,NA,NA,TGTGCCAGCAGAGGGGCCGTTACGAACGAGCAGTACTTC,CASRGAVTNEQYF
TRBJ2-1,TRBV6-5,NA,NA,TGTGCCAGCACTCCACCGGGAGCGACGTACAATGAGCAGTTCTTC,CASTPPGATYNEQFF
TRBJ1-5,TRBV2,NA,NA,TGTGCCAGCAGTGAACCAGGGAAGAGCAATCAGCCCCAGCATTTT,CASSEPGKSNQPQHF
TRBJ1-5,TRBV19,NA,NA,TGTGCCAGTAGTATTCGGGTCCCAGGGATGCAGCCCCAGCATTTT,CASSIRVPGMQPQHF
TRBJ1-6,TRBV9,TRBD1,NA,TGTGCCAGCAGCGTAGAGGGGACAGGGGCGATGTGGTCGCCCCTCCACTTT,CASSVEGTGAMWSPLHF
TRBJ1-1,TRBV7-9,TRBD1,NA,TGTGCCAGCAGCTTCTGGACAGGGAGATCCGAAGCTTTCTTT,CASSFWTGRSEAFF
TRBJ1-2,TRBV15,TRBD1,NA,TGTGCCACCAGCAGAGTAAGGGGGACAGGGGGCTATGGCTACACCTTC,CATSRVRGTGGYGYTF
TRBJ2-5,TRBV5-5,TRBD2,once,TGTGCCAGCAGCTTGGGACTAGCGGGAGGCCAAGAGACCCAGTACTTC,CASSLGLAGGQETQYF
TRBJ1-6,TRBV18,NA,NA,TGTGCCAGCTCACCACTAGGGGATGGCAATTCACCCCTCCACTTT,CASSPLGDGNSPLHF
TRBJ1-3,TRBV7-2,NA,once,TGTGCCAGCAGCCAGGGGATCTCTGGAAACACCATATATTTT,CASSQGISGNTIYF
TRBJ2-7,TRBV9,NA,NA,TGTGCCAGCAGCTTCACCGGGACTGGGTCTGAGGAGCAGTACTTC,CASSFTGTGSEEQYF
TRBJ2-1,TRBV5-1,TRBD2,NA,TGCGCCAGCAGCTTGAGCGGGACCTACAATGAGCAGTTCTTC,CASSLSGTYNEQFF
TRBJ1-1,TRBV4-1,NA,NA,TGCGCCAGCAGCCAAGAGACAAGCGAAGCTTTCTTT,CASSQETSEAFF
TRBJ1-5,TRBV19,NA,few,TGTGCCAGTAGTATTGTCGGTCGGGGGAGCAATCAGCCCCAGCATTTT,CASSIVGRGSNQPQHF
TRBJ2-5,TRBV18,TRBD2,NA,TGTGCCAGCTCACCACTCGGCGGGGGGTACCAAGAGACCCAGTACTTC,CASSPLGGGYQETQYF
TRBJ2-7,TRBV2,TRBD1,NA,TGTGCCAGCAGTCAAACCGGGACAGCAAATTACGAGCAGTACTTC,CASSQTGTANYEQYF
TRBJ1-1,TRBV9,NA,NA,TGTGCCAGCAGCGTAGGAGTGGGCAGAGAGAACACTGAAGCTTTCTTT,CASSVGVGRENTEAFF